These 4 T cell receptor beta chains share one sample of origin, sequenced in a study of monozygotic twins with inflammatory bowel disease. TCRdb reprocessed the 5' RACE reads, with one entry per CDR3 protein and no DNA. The sample totals about 450,000 distinct CDR3 sequences. The specimen sequenced was blood. Receptors originate from a human donor with ulcerative colitis or Crohn's disease, or a healthy co-twin of an affected twin (not recorded which).

The CDR3 loop reads CASSPFEGITEAFF. The chain couples TRBV18 to TRBJ1-1. The germline V gene encodes CDR1 KGHSH and CDR2 LQKENI. This CDR3 is 14 amino acids long.

The chain carries TRBV7-6 and TRBJ2-7; no DNA is available, so the TRBD1 call from TCRdb remains unchecked. The length of the CDR3 is 17 residues. Germline values: CDR1 SGHVS, CDR2 FNYEAQ. Here the CDR3 reads CASSTDAHPSPSYEQYF.

This CDR3 reads CASSLVRGIRYNEQFF. The V and J genes are TRBV7-9 and TRBJ2-1; TCRdb gives TRBD1 as the D gene, but with no DNA this cannot be confirmed. This CDR3 comprises 16 residues. CDR1 and CDR2 from the germline V gene are SEHNR and FQNEAQ (reference sequence).

The chain has TRBV19 and TRBJ1-1. Germline V gene data show CDR1 as LNHDA and CDR2 as SQIVND (reference sequence). CDR3 length equals 13 residues. This chain's CDR3 is CASSISGSTEAFF.